This T cell receptor beta chain was sequenced during a study of T cells expressing NK-cell markers. Study context: Beta-chain profiling covered CD3+CD56+NKG2C+, CD3+CD56+NKG2C- and CD3+CD56-NKG2C+ sorted subsets.

5'RACE template switching built TCR beta cDNA with unique molecular identifiers. No DNA is given; TCRdb re-called the 5' RACE reads and lists each CDR3 protein once. The sample data list over 100,000 distinct CDR3 sequences. Whole-study results and caveats: Once again these clonotypes came out on top in the CD3+CD56-NKG2C+ fraction of a handful of donors. Of the CD8+ T cell pool in about 6 donors, roughly 1.0-7.5% was accounted for by dominant NKG2C+ clonotypes.

CDR3 length: 14 residues. Germline assignment: CDR1 SGHTA and CDR2 FQGNSA. Points on this clonotype: What it binds is unknown.

Sequencing input: blood T cells: a sorted CD56 or NKG2C T cell subset, CD4+ or CD8+ T cells, or bulk PBMC T cells (not recorded which). The TCR comes from a woman between 18 and 70 years old in good health. The chain joins TRBV7-2 to TRBJ2-7; TCRdb's D call, TRBD1, is unchecked because there is no DNA. The CDR3 sequence is CASSLLTGHYEQYF.